This T cell receptor beta chain was sequenced during a study of blood T cell repertoires in COVID-19. This clone was detected only a few times. This table comes from immunoSEQ multiplex PCR, and its TCRdb copy is limited to in-frame clones, with some not included. Among a few hundred thousand clones listed, 70% to 90% were seen once. Enrolment of Seattle patients took place during active infection, and they were followed longitudinally. Sequences were obtained from peripheral blood. This TCR was sampled from a woman in her thirties with COVID-19, enrolled during active disease.

The CDR3 DNA reads TGCGCCAGTCAAAGACAGGGAACCCGTCCTCTCTCTGGGGCCAACGTCCTGACTTTC. It yields the protein CASQRQGTRPLSGANVLTF. The rearrangement links TRBV10-2 to TRBJ2-6; 7 bases align to TRBD1. The ends lost 9 bases at V and 0 bases at J; junction bases unmatched: 17. The CDR3 has 19 amino acids. The germline gives CDR1 WSHSY, CDR2 SAAADI.